The next 13 T cell receptor beta chains were all read from a single sample in a study of T cell responses to AZD1222 COVID-19 vaccine. The table came from immunoSEQ multiplex PCR; TCRdb's copy has only in-frame clones and leaves some out. Among 150,000 to 200,000 clones, 92% were seen once, and the ten largest hold 1.3%. Sequencing was performed on peripheral blood, taken 28 days after the second AZD1222 dose. These receptor sequences come from an adult who received the AZD1222 COVID-19 vaccine.

The chain has TRBV24-1 and TRBJ2-1, with D hard to call. The CDR3 is 15 amino acids. CDR1 is KGHDR and CDR2 is SFDVKD in the germline V gene. V lost 5 bases and J lost 3, with 13 bases in between. The CDR3 bases are TGTGCCACCAGTGCCGGCCAAACGCTCTACAATGAGCAGTTCTTC. It translates to CATSAGQTLYNEQFF.

This clone appeared once. The chain carries TRBV9 and TRBJ1-3; D not resolved. This CDR3 spans 15 amino acids. Per germline, CDR1 SGDLS and CDR2 YYNGEE. V was trimmed by 2 bases and J by 5 bases, leaving 14 bases between them. CDR3 protein: CASSVGPPARNTIYF. CDR3 nucleotide sequence: TGTGCCAGCAGCGTGGGCCCCCCGGCTCGAAACACCATATATTTT.

V gene TRBV20-1 combines with J gene TRBJ1-1, with 8 bases that match TRBD1. V lost 3 bases to trimming and J lost 2 bases; unmatched junction nucleotides: 8. This CDR3 is built from 15 residues. The germline V gene encodes CDR1 DFQATT and CDR2 SNEGSKA (reference sequence). The DNA for the CDR3 is TGCAGTGCTAGTGGTTTTGGACAGGGTAACACTGAAGCTTTCTTT. Protein sequence: CSASGFGQGNTEAFF.

The rearrangement uses TRBV2 and TRBJ2-7; TRBD2 matches 9 bases. The CDR3 runs 15 residues. Losses at the gene ends were 5 bases for V and 5 bases for J; bases not matched to a gene: 10. Germline V CDR1 and CDR2: SNHLY, FYNNEI. CDR3 DNA: TGTGCCAGCAGTAGTGAAGGAGCGGGGGGTAACGAGCAGTACTTC. It codes for CASSSEGAGGNEQYF. Drawing the rest from reference TRBV2 and TRBJ2-7, the complete variable domain is EPEVTQTPSHQVTQMGQEVILRCVPISNHLYFYWYRQILGQKVEFLVSFYNNEISEKSEIFDDQFSVERPDGSNFTLKIRSTKLEDSAMYFCASSSEGAGGNEQYFGPGTRLTVT.

The chain joins TRBV5-6 to TRBJ2-7; no reliable D call. Germline V gene sequence: CDR1 SGHDT, CDR2 YYEEEE. V lost 1 base and J lost 0, with 5 bases in between. The CDR3 is 13 amino acids. The CDR3 loop reads CASSLFSSYEQYF. In DNA, the CDR3 is TGTGCCAGCAGCTTGTTTAGCTCCTACGAGCAGTACTTC.

This chain connects TRBV28 to TRBJ1-1, with TRBD1 as a possible D gene (6 bases). The CDR3 is 16 amino acids. Trimming cost V 7 bases and J 0 bases, with 18 bases left between them. In germline, CDR1 is MDHEN, CDR2 SYDVKM. The CDR3 is CASILTRGRLNTEAFF. The DNA for the CDR3 is TGTGCCAGCATATTAACGCGGGGGCGGCTGAACACTGAAGCTTTCTTT.

The chain recombines TRBV19 with TRBJ1-6, with TRBD1 as a possible D gene (6 bases). This CDR3 has 12 residues. Trimming cost V 5 bases and J 9 bases, with 8 bases left between them. Germline values: CDR1 LNHDA, CDR2 SQIVND (reference sequence). The CDR3 coding sequence is TGTGCCAGTAGTTCAGGGGCTTCACCCCTCCACTTT. Its protein is CASSSGASPLHF.

The genes are TRBV5-3 and TRBJ1-4, with D uncertain. TRBV5-3 is an ORF, and what it does is uncertain. With 0 bases removed from V and 2 bases from J, the gap between germline ends came to 8 bases. This CDR3 spans 15 amino acids. This CDR3 reads CARSLEGDTNEKLFF. CDR3 coding DNA: TGTGCCAGAAGCTTGGAGGGTGACACTAATGAAAAACTGTTTTTT.

V is TRBV20-1 and J is TRBJ1-2; D gene unclear. This CDR3 spans 11 amino acids. Germline CDR1 is DFQATT and CDR2 is SNEGSKA (reference sequence). The CDR3: CSSATNYGYTF. The CDR3 nucleotides read TGCAGCTCGGCAACTAACTATGGCTACACCTTC.

This chain's CDR3 is CASRGSYEQYF. Written as DNA, the CDR3 is TGTGCCAGCCGGGGAAGTTACGAGCAGTACTTC. The V gene is TRBV28, the J gene TRBJ2-7; D possibly corresponds to TRBD2 (5 bases). Trimming stripped 8 bases from V and 4 bases from J, with 9 bases between. This CDR3 has 11 amino acids. CDR1 and CDR2 from the germline V gene are MDHEN and SYDVKM. The variable domain in full, with the rest retrieved from reference TRBV28 and TRBJ2-7, is DVKVTQSSRYLVKRTGEKVFLECVQDMDHENMFWYRQDPGLGLRLIYFSYDVKMKEKGDIPEGYSVSREKKERFSLILESASTNQTSMYLCASRGSYEQYFGPGTRLTVT.

This clone was counted a single time. The V call is TRBV30, the J call TRBJ1-5, with TRBD1 as a possible D gene (5 bases). The V end was cut by 2 bases, the J end by 3 bases, with 8 bases between. Germline V gives CDR1 GTSNPN, CDR2 SVGIG (reference sequence). The CDR3 is 13 amino acids. As DNA, the CDR3 is TGTGCCTGGAGTAGACAGCACAATCAGCCCCAGCATTTT. Amino acids: CAWSRQHNQPQHF. Variable domain in full (rest from reference TRBV30 and TRBJ1-5): SQTIHQWPATLVQPVGSPLSLECTVEGTSNPNLYWYRQAAGRGLQLLFYSVGIGQISSEVPQNLSASRPQDRQFILSSKKLLLSDSGFYLCAWSRQHNQPQHFGDGTRLSIL.

This chain uses TRBV3-1 (or the pseudogene TRBV3-2) with TRBJ2-3; 11 bases agree with TRBD2. The CDR3 consists of 15 residues. Germline V gene sequence: CDR1 LGHDT, CDR2 YNNKEL (reference sequence). V gave up 0 bases and J gave up 6 bases; unmatched junction bases: 2. The CDR3 protein is CASSQEGLAEDTQYF. Here the CDR3 DNA reads TGTGCCAGCAGCCAAGAGGGACTAGCGGAGGATACGCAGTATTTT.

The rearrangement links TRBV15 to TRBJ1-5; D remains ambiguous. V was pared by 3 bases and J by 0 bases, with 15 bases between. Germline V gene data show CDR1 as LNHNV and CDR2 as YYDKDF (reference sequence). The CDR3 is 17 amino acids. CDR3 nucleotide sequence: TGTGCCACCAGCAGGGGTCCAGTTCGATATAGCAATCAGCCCCAGCATTTT. It codes for CATSRGPVRYSNQPQHF.